Listed below are T cell receptor beta chains from one sample, sequenced in a study of control samples from healthy donors and cancer patients. Profiled with immunoSEQ multiplex PCR; TCRdb holds only in-frame clones, not every one. Here the sample spans some 130,000 clones, about nine tenths being singletons. The sample comprised blood. These receptors all stem from a man between 40 and 49 years old in good health. CDR3s include the opening cysteine and the closing phenylalanine or tryptophan. A D gene is named only where the DNA matches it firmly. The listing skips clone size in some rows; elsewhere it reads once, few, many or a size class.

TRBJ2-2 | - | - | TRBV4-1 | CASNQVIGGTGELFF | TGCGCCAGCAACCAAGTAATCGGGGGCACCGGGGAGCTGTTTTTT
TRBJ2-2 | - | - | TRBV2 | CASSGPGNTGELFF | TGTGCCAGCAGTGGCCCGGGGAACACCGGGGAGCTGTTTTTT
TRBJ1-5 | - | - | TRBV6-5 | CASSYSGLAGNQPQHF | TGTGCCAGCAGTTACTCGGGGCTGGCGGGCAATCAGCCCCAGCATTTT
TRBJ2-3 | - | - | TRBV5-1 | CASSRGAPLTDTQYF | TGCGCCAGCAGCCGGGGGGCCCCCCTCACAGATACGCAGTATTTT
TRBJ2-3 | - | - | TRBV5-1 | CASSLWQQADTQYF | TGCGCCAGCAGCTTGTGGCAACAGGCAGATACGCAGTATTTT
TRBJ2-5 | - | - | TRBV6-5 | CASRDGLVVETQYF | TGTGCCAGCAGGGACGGGCTAGTTGTTGAGACCCAGTACTTC
TRBJ1-2 | - | - | TRBV12-3/TRBV12-4 | CASSLRTTVGYTF | TGTGCCAGCAGTTTACGTACTACAGTTGGCTACACCTTC
TRBJ1-2 | few | - | TRBV19 | CASSRDKGYGYTF | TGTGCCAGTAGTAGAGACAAGGGCTATGGCTACACCTTC
TRBJ1-1 | - | - | TRBV21-1 | CARVGAGRDEAFF | TGTGCCAGAGTGGGGGCGGGTAGGGATGAAGCTTTCTTT
TRBJ1-4 | - | TRBD1 | TRBV3-1/TRBV3-2 | CASSQGTGRIFF | TGTGCCAGCAGCCAAGGGACAGGGAGGATTTTTTTT
TRBJ1-3 | - | - | TRBV13 | CASSLVSGNTIYF | TGTGCCAGCAGCTTAGTATCTGGAAACACCATATATTTT
TRBJ1-4 | - | - | TRBV3-1/TRBV3-2 | CASSQRGLVVEKLFF | TGTGCCAGCAGCCAACGAGGTTTAGTCGTGGAAAAACTGTTTTTT
TRBJ2-5 | once | - | TRBV5-1 | CASSVSPGHSQETQYF | TGCGCCAGCAGCGTAAGTCCGGGACACTCACAAGAGACCCAGTACTTC
TRBJ2-7 | once | TRBD2 | TRBV5-4 | CASSPHGGSAYEQYF | TGTGCCAGCAGCCCCCACGGGGGGAGCGCCTACGAGCAGTACTTC
TRBJ1-1 | - | - | TRBV29-1 | CSVAGGDTEAFF | TGCAGCGTCGCCGGCGGCGATACTGAAGCTTTCTTT
TRBJ1-1 | - | - | TRBV9 | CASSISENTEAFF | TGTGCCAGCAGCATATCAGAAAACACTGAAGCTTTCTTT
TRBJ1-2 | - | - | TRBV2 | CASSARDIQFYGYTF | TGTGCCAGCAGTGCGAGGGATATCCAATTCTATGGCTACACCTTC
TRBJ2-3 | once | TRBD2 | TRBV5-1 | CASLAGVGDTQYF | TGCGCCTCACTAGCGGGGGTTGGAGATACGCAGTATTTT
TRBJ1-1 | - | - | TRBV5-6 | CASSLEVRESAEAFF | TGTGCCAGCAGCTTGGAGGTCAGGGAATCTGCTGAAGCTTTCTTT
TRBJ2-6 | - | - | TRBV19 | CASSIALHTPGANVLTF | TGTGCCAGTAGTATAGCACTACACACGCCTGGGGCCAACGTCCTGACTTTC
TRBJ1-4 | few | TRBD1 | TRBV18 | CASSPWNRGGEKLFF | TGTGCCAGCTCCCCTTGGAACAGGGGGGGTGAAAAACTGTTTTTT
TRBJ1-6 | - | - | TRBV19 | CASRRGINSPLHF | TGTGCCAGTAGGAGGGGGATCAATTCACCCCTCCACTTT
TRBJ1-4 | - | TRBD1 | TRBV5-8 | CASSFDRENEKLFF | TGTGCCAGCAGTTTCGACAGGGAGAATGAAAAACTGTTTTTT
TRBJ2-5 | - | - | TRBV7-2 | CASSLGVAGRGQETQYF | TGTGCCAGCAGCTTAGGCGTTGCGGGCAGGGGACAAGAGACCCAGTACTTC
TRBJ2-6 | - | - | TRBV4-1 | CASSQGGPFSGANVLTF | TGCGCCAGCAGCCAAGGAGGACCGTTCTCTGGGGCCAACGTCCTGACTTTC
TRBJ2-3 | - | - | TRBV4-1 | CASSQDLATSTDTQYF | TGCGCCAGCAGCCAAGATTTGGCAACAAGCACAGATACGCAGTATTTT
TRBJ1-1 | - | - | TRBV27 | CASKIAGMNTEAFF | TGTGCCAGCAAGATCGCAGGGATGAACACTGAAGCTTTCTTT
TRBJ1-1 | - | TRBD1 | TRBV6-5 | CASSYRDRTNTEAFF | TGTGCCAGCAGTTACCGGGACAGGACCAACACTGAAGCTTTCTTT
TRBJ1-6 | - | TRBD1 | TRBV27 | CASKTGVLNNSPLHF | TGTGCCAGCAAGACAGGGGTCCTCAATAATTCACCCCTCCACTTT
TRBJ2-5 | - | - | TRBV10-1 | CASSSQAGRETQYF | TGCGCCAGCAGCTCCCAGGCGGGGCGGGAGACCCAGTACTTC
TRBJ2-1 | - | - | TRBV19 | CASSMDRSSYNEQFF | TGTGCCAGTAGTATGGACCGGTCCTCCTACAATGAGCAGTTCTTC
TRBJ2-3 | - | - | TRBV7-9 | CASSPRTNPDTQYF | TGTGCCAGCAGCCCCCGGACTAACCCAGATACGCAGTATTTT
TRBJ1-4 | - | - | TRBV15 | CATSRDRAANEKLFF | TGTGCCACCAGCAGAGACCGGGCCGCTAATGAAAAACTGTTTTTT
TRBJ2-3 | - | - | TRBV10-3 | CATTTAWGTDTQYF | TGTGCCACCACGACAGCGTGGGGCACAGATACGCAGTATTTT
TRBJ1-5 | once | - | TRBV7-9 | CASSPQGAGNQPQHF | TGTGCCAGCAGCCCACAGGGCGCGGGCAATCAGCCCCAGCATTTT
TRBJ2-7 | - | - | TRBV5-5 | CASSLLAAYEQYF | TGTGCCAGCAGCTTACTAGCTGCATACGAGCAGTACTTC